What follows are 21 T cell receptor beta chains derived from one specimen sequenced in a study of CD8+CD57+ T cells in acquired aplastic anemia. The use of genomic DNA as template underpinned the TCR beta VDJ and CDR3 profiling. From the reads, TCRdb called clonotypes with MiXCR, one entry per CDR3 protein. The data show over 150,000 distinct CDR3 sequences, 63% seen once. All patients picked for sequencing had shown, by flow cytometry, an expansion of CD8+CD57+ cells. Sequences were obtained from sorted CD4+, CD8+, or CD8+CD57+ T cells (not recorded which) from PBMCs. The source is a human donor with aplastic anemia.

The CDR3 sequence: CATSRDNSHNEKLFF. CDR3 bases: TGTGCCACCAGCAGAGATAACAGCCATAATGAAAAACTGTTTTTT. The chain has TRBV15 and TRBJ1-4; the D is unclear. V lost 0 bases and J 4 bases, leaving 9 bases between the germline ends. The germline V gene has CDR1 LNHNV and CDR2 YYDKDF (reference sequence). CDR3 length: 15 residues.

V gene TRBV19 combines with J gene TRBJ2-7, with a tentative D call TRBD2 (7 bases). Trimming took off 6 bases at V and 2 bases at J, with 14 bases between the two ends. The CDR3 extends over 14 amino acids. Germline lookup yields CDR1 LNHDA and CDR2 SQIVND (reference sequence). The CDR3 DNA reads TGTGCCAGTAGCCTAAGGGGGGGCCCCTACGAGCAGTACTTC. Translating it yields CASSLRGGPYEQYF.

The CDR3 reads CASSLVPGANYGYTF. DNA of the CDR3: TGTGCCAGCAGCTTAGTACCGGGAGCTAACTATGGCTACACCTTC. The chain joins TRBV7-2 to TRBJ1-2; D not certain. Germline loops: CDR1 SGHTA, CDR2 FQGNSA. The CDR3 has 15 amino acids. V was shortened by 1 base and J by 0 bases, with 9 bases between the two germline ends. The variable domain in full, with the rest retrieved from reference TRBV7-2 and TRBJ1-2, is GAGVSQSPSNKVTEKGKDVELRCDPISGHTALYWYRQSLGQGLEFLIYFQGNSAPDKSGLPSDRFSAERTGGSVSTLTIQRTQQEDSAVYLCASSLVPGANYGYTFGSGTRLTVV.

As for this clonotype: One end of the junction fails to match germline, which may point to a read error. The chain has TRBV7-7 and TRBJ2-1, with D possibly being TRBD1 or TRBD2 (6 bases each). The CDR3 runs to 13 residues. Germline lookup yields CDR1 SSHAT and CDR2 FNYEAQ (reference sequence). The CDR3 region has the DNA TGTGCTAGCAGCCCGGAGGGGGACACTGAGCAGTTCTTC. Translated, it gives CASSPEGDTEQFF.

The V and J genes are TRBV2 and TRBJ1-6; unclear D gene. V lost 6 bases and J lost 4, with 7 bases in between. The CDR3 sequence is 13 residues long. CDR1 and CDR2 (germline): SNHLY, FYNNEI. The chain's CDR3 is CASRGGYNSPLHF. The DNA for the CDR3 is TGTGCCAGCAGGGGCGGATATAATTCACCCCTCCACTTT. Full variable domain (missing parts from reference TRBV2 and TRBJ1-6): EPEVTQTPSHQVTQMGQEVILRCVPISNHLYFYWYRQILGQKVEFLVSFYNNEISEKSEIFDDQFSVERPDGSNFTLKIRSTKLEDSAMYFCASRGGYNSPLHFGNGTRLTVT.

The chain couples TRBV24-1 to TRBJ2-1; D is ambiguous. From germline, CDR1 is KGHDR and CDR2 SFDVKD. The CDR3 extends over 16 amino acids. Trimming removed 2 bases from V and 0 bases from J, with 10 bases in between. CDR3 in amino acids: CATSDSSRSSYNEQFF. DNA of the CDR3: TGTGCCACCAGTGATTCCAGCAGGAGCTCCTACAATGAGCAGTTCTTC.

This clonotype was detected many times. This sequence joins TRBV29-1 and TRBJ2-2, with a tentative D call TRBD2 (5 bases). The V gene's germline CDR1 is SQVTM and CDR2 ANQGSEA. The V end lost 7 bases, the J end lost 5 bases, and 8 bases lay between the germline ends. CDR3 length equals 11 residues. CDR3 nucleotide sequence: TGCAGCGCCCGGACTACCGGGGAGCTGTTTTTT. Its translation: CSARTTGELFF.

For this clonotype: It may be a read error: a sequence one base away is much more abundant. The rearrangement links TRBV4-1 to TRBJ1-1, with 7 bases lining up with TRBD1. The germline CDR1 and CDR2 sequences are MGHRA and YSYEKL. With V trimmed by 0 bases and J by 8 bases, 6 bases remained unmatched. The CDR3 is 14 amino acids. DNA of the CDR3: TGCGCCAGCAGCCAAGACCCGGGGGGACAGGAAGCTTTCTTT. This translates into CASSQDPGGQEAFF.

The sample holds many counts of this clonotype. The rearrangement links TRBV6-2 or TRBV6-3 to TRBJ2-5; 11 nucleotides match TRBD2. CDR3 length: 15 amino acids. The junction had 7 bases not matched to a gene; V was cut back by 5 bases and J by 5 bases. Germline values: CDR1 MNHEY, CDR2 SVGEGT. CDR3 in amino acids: CASSLYASGGETQYF. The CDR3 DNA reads TGTGCCAGCAGTCTATACGCTAGCGGGGGGGAGACCCAGTACTTC.

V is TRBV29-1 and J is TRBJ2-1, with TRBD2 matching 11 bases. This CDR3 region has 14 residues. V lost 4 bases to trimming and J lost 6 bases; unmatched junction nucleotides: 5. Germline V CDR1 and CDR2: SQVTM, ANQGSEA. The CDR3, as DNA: TGCAGCGTTGGACTAGCGGGAAGACGCAATGAGCAGTTCTTC. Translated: CSVGLAGRRNEQFF.

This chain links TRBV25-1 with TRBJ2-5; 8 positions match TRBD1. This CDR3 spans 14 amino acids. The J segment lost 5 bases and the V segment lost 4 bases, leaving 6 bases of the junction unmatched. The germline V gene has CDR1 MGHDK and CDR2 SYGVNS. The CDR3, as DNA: TGTGCCAGCAGTGGGACAGGGTCCTTTGAGACCCAGTACTTC. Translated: CASSGTGSFETQYF.

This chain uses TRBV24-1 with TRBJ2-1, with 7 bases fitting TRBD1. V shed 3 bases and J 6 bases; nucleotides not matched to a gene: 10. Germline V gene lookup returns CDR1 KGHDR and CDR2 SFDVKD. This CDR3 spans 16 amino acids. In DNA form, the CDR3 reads TGTGCCACCAGTGATCGGACAGGCGTCGGGATCAATGAGCAGTTCTTC. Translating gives CATSDRTGVGINEQFF.

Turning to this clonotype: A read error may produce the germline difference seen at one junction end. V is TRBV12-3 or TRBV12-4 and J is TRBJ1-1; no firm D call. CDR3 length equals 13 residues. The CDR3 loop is CAGRLIENTEAFF. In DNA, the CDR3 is TGTGCCGGCAGACTTATTGAGAACACTGAAGCTTTCTTT.

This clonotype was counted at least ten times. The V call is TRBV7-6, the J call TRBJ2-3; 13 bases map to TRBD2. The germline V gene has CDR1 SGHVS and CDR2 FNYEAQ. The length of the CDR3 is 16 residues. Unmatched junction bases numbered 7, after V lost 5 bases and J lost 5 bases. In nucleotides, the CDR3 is TGTGCCAGCAGCCTCGGACTAGCGGGGGAAGGAGATACGCAGTATTTT. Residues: CASSLGLAGEGDTQYF. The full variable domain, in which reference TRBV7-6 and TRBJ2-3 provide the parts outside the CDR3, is GAGVSQSPRYKVTKRGQDVALRCDPISGHVSLYWYRQALGQGPEFLTYFNYEAQQDKSGLPNDRFSAERPEGSISTLTIQRTEQRDSAMYRCASSLGLAGEGDTQYFGPGTRLTVL.

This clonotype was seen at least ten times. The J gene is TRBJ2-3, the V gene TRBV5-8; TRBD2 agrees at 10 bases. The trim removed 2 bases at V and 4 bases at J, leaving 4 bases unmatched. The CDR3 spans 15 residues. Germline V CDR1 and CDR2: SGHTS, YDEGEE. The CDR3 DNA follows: TGTGCCAGCAGCTTCAGCGGGGGGGGGCCAGATACGCAGTATTTT. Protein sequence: CASSFSGGGPDTQYF.

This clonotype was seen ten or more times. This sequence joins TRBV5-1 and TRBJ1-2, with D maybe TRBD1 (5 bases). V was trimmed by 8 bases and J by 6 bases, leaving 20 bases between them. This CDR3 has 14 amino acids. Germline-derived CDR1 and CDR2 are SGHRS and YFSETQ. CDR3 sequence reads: CASTYEGAINGYTF. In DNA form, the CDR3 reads TGCGCCAGTACCTATGAAGGGGCGATAAATGGCTACACCTTC. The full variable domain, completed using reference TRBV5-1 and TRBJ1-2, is KAGVTQTPRYLIKTRGQQVTLSCSPISGHRSVSWYQQTPGQGLQFLFEYFSETQRNKGNFPGRFSGRQFSNSRSEMNVSTLELGDSALYLCASTYEGAINGYTFGSGTRLTVV.

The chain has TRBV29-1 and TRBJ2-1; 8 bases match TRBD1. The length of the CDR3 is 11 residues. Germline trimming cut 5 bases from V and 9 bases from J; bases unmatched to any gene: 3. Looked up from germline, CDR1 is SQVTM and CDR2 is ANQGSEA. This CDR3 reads CSVQGASEQFF. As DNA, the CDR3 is TGCAGCGTTCAGGGGGCAAGTGAGCAGTTCTTC.

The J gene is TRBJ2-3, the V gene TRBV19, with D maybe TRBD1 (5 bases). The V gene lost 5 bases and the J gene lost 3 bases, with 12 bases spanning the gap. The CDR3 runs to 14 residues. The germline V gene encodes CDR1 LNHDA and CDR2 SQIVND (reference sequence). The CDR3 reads CASSSPGQTDTQYF. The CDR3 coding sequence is TGTGCCAGTAGTTCCCCAGGGCAGACAGATACGCAGTATTTT.

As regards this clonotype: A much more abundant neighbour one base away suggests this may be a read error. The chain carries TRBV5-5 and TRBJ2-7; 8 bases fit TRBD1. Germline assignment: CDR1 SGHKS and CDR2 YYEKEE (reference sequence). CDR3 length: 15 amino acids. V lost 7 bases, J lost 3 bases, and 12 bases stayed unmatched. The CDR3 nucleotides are TGTGCCAGCGGCGAGACAGGGGTCATGAACTACGAGCAGTACTTC. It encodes CASGETGVMNYEQYF.

The CDR3 DNA sequence: TGTGCCAGCAGCTTAGGATCCGGGGCCTCCTACGAGCAGTACTTC. Encoded protein: CASSLGSGASYEQYF. V is TRBV7-9 and J is TRBJ2-7; TRBD1 or TRBD2 may be the D gene (5 bases each). This CDR3 region has 15 residues. Germline V gives CDR1 SEHNR, CDR2 FQNEAQ (reference sequence). V lost 1 base and J 0 bases, leaving 10 bases between the germline ends. The full variable domain, its missing parts supplied by reference TRBV7-9 and TRBJ2-7, is DTGVSQNPRHKITKRGQNVTFRCDPISEHNRLYWYRQTLGQGPEFLTYFQNEAQLEKSRLLSDRFSAERPKGSFSTLEIQRTEQGDSAMYLCASSLGSGASYEQYFGPGTRLTVT.

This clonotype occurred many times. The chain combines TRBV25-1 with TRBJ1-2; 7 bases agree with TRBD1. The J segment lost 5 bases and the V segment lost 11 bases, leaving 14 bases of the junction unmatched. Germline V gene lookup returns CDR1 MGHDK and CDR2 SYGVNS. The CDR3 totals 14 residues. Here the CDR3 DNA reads TGTGCCGAAACCCGAACAGGGGCTGATTATGGCTACACCTTC. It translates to CAETRTGADYGYTF.